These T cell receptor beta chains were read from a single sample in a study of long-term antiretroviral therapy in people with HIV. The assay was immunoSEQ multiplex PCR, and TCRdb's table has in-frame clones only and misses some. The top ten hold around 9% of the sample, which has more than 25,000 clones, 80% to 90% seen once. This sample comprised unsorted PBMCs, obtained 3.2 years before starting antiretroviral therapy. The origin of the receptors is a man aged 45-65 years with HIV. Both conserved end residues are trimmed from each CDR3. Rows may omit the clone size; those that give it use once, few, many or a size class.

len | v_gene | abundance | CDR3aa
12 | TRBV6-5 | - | ASSYLAGEAEQY
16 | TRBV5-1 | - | ASSSSGLATTNTGELF
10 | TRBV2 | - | ASGAVNYGYT
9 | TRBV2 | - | ASSEGQSAF
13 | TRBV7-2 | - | ASSPGPGETYGYT
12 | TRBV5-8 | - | ASSLWAGTYEQY
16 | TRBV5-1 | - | ASSPLPTSGRIYNEQF
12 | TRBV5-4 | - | ASSLGGQQETQY
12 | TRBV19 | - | ASTKGRLDYGYT
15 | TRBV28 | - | ASSPPRGGYVTDTQY
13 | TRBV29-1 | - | SLKGTSLSTDTQY
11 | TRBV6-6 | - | ASSSLGNTEAF
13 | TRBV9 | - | ASSMGGDRGQPQH
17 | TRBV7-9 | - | ASSLVGDYNPRSGNTIY
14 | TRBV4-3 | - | ASSQDGGQGYSPLH
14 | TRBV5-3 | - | ARSFLVSLDSGELF
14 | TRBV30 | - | ASGQGLTPSTDTQY
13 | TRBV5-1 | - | ASSFRSEANYGYT
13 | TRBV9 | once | ASSVEWDSLYGYT
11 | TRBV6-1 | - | ASTTKSVETQY
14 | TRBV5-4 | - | ASSAGRVGMREKLF
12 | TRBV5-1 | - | ASSLALRTYEQY
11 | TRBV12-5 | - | ASGLAGVETQY
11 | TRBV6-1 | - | ASSLLRAHGYT
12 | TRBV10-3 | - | AISESRSNQPQH
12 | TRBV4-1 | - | ASSQWGRSNEQF
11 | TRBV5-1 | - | ASSGQTNYGYT
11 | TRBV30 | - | AWRKQGAAAAF
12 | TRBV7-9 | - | ASSLRQGDTEAF
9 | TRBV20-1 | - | SAEREYGYT
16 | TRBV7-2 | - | ASSTPSGGAANTGELF
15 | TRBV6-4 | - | ASSHGLAGGTTDTQY
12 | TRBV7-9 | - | ASMESGASPGQY
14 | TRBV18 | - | ASSPQRDMNTGELF
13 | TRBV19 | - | ASSIGGSFTGELF
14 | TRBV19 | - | ASSIGTGGTTSEQY
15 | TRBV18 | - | ASSSYRGRSYNSPLH
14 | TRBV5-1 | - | ASSLDTGVSNTEAF
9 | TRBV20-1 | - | SVAPEETQY
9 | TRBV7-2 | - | ASSLQETQY
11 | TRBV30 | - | AWSELTTGPQH
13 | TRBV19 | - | ASSPAGQFSYEQY
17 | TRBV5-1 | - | ASSPFGRGTSGAYNEQF